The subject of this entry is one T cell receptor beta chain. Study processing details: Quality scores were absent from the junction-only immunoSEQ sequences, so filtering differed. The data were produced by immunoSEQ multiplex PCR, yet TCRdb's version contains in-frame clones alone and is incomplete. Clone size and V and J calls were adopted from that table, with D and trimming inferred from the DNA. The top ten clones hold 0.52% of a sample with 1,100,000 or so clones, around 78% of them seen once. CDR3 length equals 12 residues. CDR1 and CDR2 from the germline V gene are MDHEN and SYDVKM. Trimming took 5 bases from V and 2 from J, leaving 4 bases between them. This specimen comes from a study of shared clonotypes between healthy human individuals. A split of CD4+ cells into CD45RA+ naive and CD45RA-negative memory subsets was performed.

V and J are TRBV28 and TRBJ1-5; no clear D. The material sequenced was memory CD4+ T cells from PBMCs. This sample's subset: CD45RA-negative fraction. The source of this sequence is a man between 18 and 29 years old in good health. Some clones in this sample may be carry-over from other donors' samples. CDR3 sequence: CASSDGNQPQHF. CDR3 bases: TGTGCCAGCAGTGACGGCAATCAGCCCCAGCATTTT.